These T cell receptor beta chains were read from a single sample in a study of shared clonotypes between healthy human individuals. Profiling relied on immunoSEQ multiplex PCR, and the TCRdb table lists in-frame clones only, not all of them. In the table there are 550,000 to 850,000 clones, approximately 79% of which are singletons. Sequencing used memory CD4+ T cells sorted from blood. All receptors come from a young woman in good health. Each CDR3 is given with its conserved first and last residue. Fields, in order: clone size, CDR3 length, J gene, D gene, V gene, CDR3 protein. D genes are given only for firm matches. A row's size may be missing; if present it is once, few, many or a size class.

clone_size: NA
cdr3_length: 14
j_call: TRBJ2-7
d_call: TRBD1
v_call: TRBV5-1
cdr3_aa: CASSPTGGTFEQYF

clone_size: NA
cdr3_length: 14
j_call: TRBJ2-7
d_call: NA
v_call: TRBV28
cdr3_aa: CASSTGTLPHEQYF

clone_size: NA
cdr3_length: 15
j_call: TRBJ2-1
d_call: TRBD2
v_call: TRBV5-4
cdr3_aa: CASTPSGRDSNEQFF

clone_size: NA
cdr3_length: 15
j_call: TRBJ2-2
d_call: NA
v_call: TRBV5-1
cdr3_aa: CASSNAGLNTGELFF

clone_size: NA
cdr3_length: 18
j_call: TRBJ2-4
d_call: TRBD2
v_call: TRBV5-4
cdr3_aa: CASSLGVLAGESKNIQYF

clone_size: NA
cdr3_length: 18
j_call: TRBJ2-7
d_call: NA
v_call: TRBV18
cdr3_aa: CASSPQGGDGPLGDSVLF

clone_size: NA
cdr3_length: 16
j_call: TRBJ1-5
d_call: TRBD1
v_call: TRBV28
cdr3_aa: CASIPGQAFSNQPQHF

clone_size: NA
cdr3_length: 16
j_call: TRBJ2-6
d_call: NA
v_call: TRBV18
cdr3_aa: CASSPVESSGANVLTF

clone_size: few
cdr3_length: 17
j_call: TRBJ1-1
d_call: TRBD1
v_call: TRBV5-1
cdr3_aa: CASSLVLWEGAPTEAFF

clone_size: NA
cdr3_length: 17
j_call: TRBJ1-4
d_call: NA
v_call: TRBV27
cdr3_aa: CASKMETASATNEKLFF